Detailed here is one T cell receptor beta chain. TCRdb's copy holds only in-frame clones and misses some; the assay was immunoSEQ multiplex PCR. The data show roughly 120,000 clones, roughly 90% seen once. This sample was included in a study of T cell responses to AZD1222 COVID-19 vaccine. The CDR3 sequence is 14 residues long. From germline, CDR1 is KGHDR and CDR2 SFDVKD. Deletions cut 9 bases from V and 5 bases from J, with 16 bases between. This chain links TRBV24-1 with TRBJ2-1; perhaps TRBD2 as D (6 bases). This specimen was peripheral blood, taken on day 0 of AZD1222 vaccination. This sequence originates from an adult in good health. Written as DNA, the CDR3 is TGTGCCACCTCAACGGGGGATTATAACAATGAGCAGTTCTTC. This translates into CATSTGDYNNEQFF.